The clone carrying this TCR beta chain was counted once. Clones were sequenced by immunoSEQ multiplex PCR, and TCRdb holds only the in-frame ones, with some missing. Among about 36,000 clones listed, approximately 74% were seen once. Patients in Seattle were enrolled during active infection, then followed longitudinally. The data belong to a study of blood T cell repertoires in COVID-19. Study-level information: Nucleic acid was either cDNA or gDNA, and it came from T cells, B-cell-depleted T cells, or PBMCs.

CDR3 length equals 14 residues. Germline loops: CDR1 MRHNA, CDR2 SNTAGT. Trimming removed 4 bases from V and 7 bases from J, with 11 bases in between. Sequencing input: peripheral blood. V usage is TRBV6-4 and J usage is TRBJ1-6; a weak D match, TRBD1 (6 bases). This TCR came from a man aged 65-85 years with COVID-19, enrolled during active disease. The CDR3 loop is CASSVTGANSPLHF. The CDR3 nucleotides are TGTGCCAGCAGTGTGACAGGTGCCAATTCACCCCTCCACTTT.